This T cell receptor beta chain was found in a study of cytomegalovirus exposure and HLA in healthy donors. Study-level results: For most TCR beta V segments, an earlier analysis put the productive rate at about 87% or about 30% of the time. Apart from CMV serostatus, no immune exposure information was available.

Of note for this clone: The antigen remains undetermined.

Trimming shortened V by 5 bases and J by 5 bases, and 16 bases separated the two germline ends. This CDR3 contains 15 residues. CDR1 and CDR2 (germline): MDHEN, SYDVKM. The PCR ran on 60 Vbeta and 13 Jbeta primers. Here immunoSEQ multiplex PCR was the method, and the copy in TCRdb shows in-frame clones only, minus some. This table holds about 88,000 clones, over 80% found once. The sequence was collected from a man between 18 and 35 years old in good health and CMV-seronegative. The chain recombines TRBV28 with TRBJ1-5; maybe TRBD1 (6 bases). The sample taken for sequencing was PBMCs. The DNA of the CDR3 is TGTGCCAGCAGTCTACCGACAGGATCCCATCAGCCCCAGCATTTT. This encodes CASSLPTGSHQPQHF.